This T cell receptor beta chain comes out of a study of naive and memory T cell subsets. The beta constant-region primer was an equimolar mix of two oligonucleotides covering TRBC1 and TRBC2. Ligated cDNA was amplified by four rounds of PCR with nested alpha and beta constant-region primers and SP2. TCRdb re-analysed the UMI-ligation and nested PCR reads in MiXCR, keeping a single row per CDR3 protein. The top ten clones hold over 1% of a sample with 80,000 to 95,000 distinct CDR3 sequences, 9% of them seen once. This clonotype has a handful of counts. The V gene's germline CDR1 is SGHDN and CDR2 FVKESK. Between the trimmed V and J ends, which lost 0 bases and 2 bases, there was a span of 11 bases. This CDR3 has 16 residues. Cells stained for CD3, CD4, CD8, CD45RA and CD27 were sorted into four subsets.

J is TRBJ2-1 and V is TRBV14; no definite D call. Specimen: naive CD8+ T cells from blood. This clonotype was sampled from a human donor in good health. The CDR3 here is CASSQEAGLTYNEQFF. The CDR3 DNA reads TGTGCCAGCAGCCAAGAGGCAGGTCTGACCTACAATGAGCAGTTCTTC.